The clone carrying this TCR beta chain was counted between two and nine times. This entry is derived from a study of blood T cell repertoires in COVID-19. Background on the study: The samples span acute and convalescent COVID-19 from the United States, Italy and Spain. Nucleic acid was either cDNA or gDNA, and it came from T cells, B-cell-depleted T cells, or PBMCs.

The V and J ends lost 0 bases and 7 bases respectively, with 15 bases between them. Germline CDR1 MNHEY, CDR2 SMNVEV (reference sequence). This CDR3 region has 15 residues. Original processing methods: Estimation of nucleated cell counts was performed using reference gene primer amplification. Sequencing was performed with immunoSEQ multiplex PCR; in TCRdb, only in-frame clones are kept and a portion is missing. V and J calls plus clone size are reproduced from that table; the DNA served to infer D and trimming. Of around 130,000 clones listed, around 87% are singletons. The TCR comes from a woman aged 60-70 years with acute or convalescent COVID-19. The sample was peripheral blood. This chain uses TRBV27 with TRBJ1-2; no reliable D call. CDR3 coding DNA: TGTGCCAGCAGTTTATCGCGGGGAGGTTTCGCTGGCTACACCTTC. Its protein is CASSLSRGGFAGYTF.